This TCR beta chain comes out of a study of PD-1 blockade in classical Hodgkin lymphoma. Sequencing was performed with immunoSEQ multiplex PCR; in TCRdb, only in-frame clones are kept and a portion is missing. The sample yields around 50,000 clones, 90% seen once. As for time point: cycle 4 day 1 (C4D1), after about 6 weeks of nivolumab. Relapse after autologous stem cell transplantation occurred in every patient, and brentuximab vedotin exposure varied. Germline loops: CDR1 GTSNPN, CDR2 SVGIG (reference sequence). J lost 7 bases, V lost 2 bases, and 10 bases had no gene match. This CDR3 has 15 amino acids.

The sample consisted of peripheral blood mononuclear cells (PBMCs), taken before the fourth cycle of nivolumab. This chain joins TRBV30 and TRBJ1-4; 7 nucleotides line up with TRBD1. This TCR derives from a human donor with classical Hodgkin lymphoma. The CDR3 nucleotides read TGTGCCTGGAGTAAAGGCCCCCAGGGGGGTGAAAAACTGTTTTTT. It is translated as CAWSKGPQGGEKLFF. The full variable domain, in which reference TRBV30 and TRBJ1-4 provide the parts outside the CDR3, is SQTIHQWPATLVQPVGSPLSLECTVEGTSNPNLYWYRQAAGRGLQLLFYSVGIGQISSEVPQNLSASRPQDRQFILSSKKLLLSDSGFYLCAWSKGPQGGEKLFFGSGTQLSVL.